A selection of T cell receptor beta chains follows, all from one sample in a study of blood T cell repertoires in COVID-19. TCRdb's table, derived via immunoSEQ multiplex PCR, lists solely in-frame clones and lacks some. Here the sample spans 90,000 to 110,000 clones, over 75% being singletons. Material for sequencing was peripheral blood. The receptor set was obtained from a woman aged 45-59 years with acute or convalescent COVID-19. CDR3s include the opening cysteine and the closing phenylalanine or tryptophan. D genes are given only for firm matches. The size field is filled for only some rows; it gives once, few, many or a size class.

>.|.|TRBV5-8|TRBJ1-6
CASSWGGSPLHF
TGTGCCAGCAGCTGGGGCGGTTCACCCCTCCACTTT
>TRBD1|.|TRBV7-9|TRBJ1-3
CASSSQGNTGNTIYF
TGTGCCAGCAGCTCACAGGGGAACACCGGAAACACCATATATTTT
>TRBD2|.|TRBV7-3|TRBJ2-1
CASSETSGSYNEQFF
TGTGCCAGCAGCGAAACTAGCGGTTCCTACAATGAGCAGTTCTTC
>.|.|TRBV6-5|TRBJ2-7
CASSSQGRYEQYF
TGTGCCAGCAGTTCTCAGGGTCGGTACGAGCAGTACTTC
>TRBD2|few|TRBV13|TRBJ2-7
CASSSSGGPSYEQYF
TGTGCCAGCAGCTCTAGCGGGGGGCCCTCCTACGAGCAGTACTTC
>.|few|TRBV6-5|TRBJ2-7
CASSQSYEQYF
TGTGCCAGCAGCCAATCCTACGAGCAGTACTTC
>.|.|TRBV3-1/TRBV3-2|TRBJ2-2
CASSQAAATGELFF
TGTGCCAGCAGCCAAGCTGCAGCGACCGGGGAGCTGTTTTTT
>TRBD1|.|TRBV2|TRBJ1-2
CASSEAMGQGGGLRYGYTF
TGTGCCAGCAGTGAAGCTATGGGGCAGGGGGGAGGCCTTCGCTATGGCTACACCTTC
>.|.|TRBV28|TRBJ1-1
CASRGGPEAFF
TGTGCCAGCAGAGGGGGACCTGAAGCTTTCTTT
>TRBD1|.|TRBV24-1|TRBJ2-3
CATSDLGTGGTDTQYF
TGTGCCACCAGTGATTTGGGGACAGGGGGCACAGATACGCAGTATTTT
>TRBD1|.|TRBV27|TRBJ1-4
CASSNPDRGDEKLFF
TGTGCCAGCAGTAACCCGGACAGGGGGGATGAAAAACTGTTTTTT